The clone carrying this T cell receptor beta chain was counted once. Repertoires were generated with immunoSEQ multiplex PCR, while TCRdb's copy carries only in-frame clones and drops some. The repertoire holds about half a million clones, 70% to 90% seen once, with around 7.9% in the top ten. These data belong to a study of blood T cell repertoires in COVID-19. This CDR3 region has 15 residues. The V gene lost 4 bases and the J gene lost 0 bases, with 12 bases spanning the gap. From germline, CDR1 is MGHDK and CDR2 SYGVNS. The genes are TRBV25-1 and TRBJ1-1; weak D call: TRBD1 (6 bases). The sample consisted of PBMCs or T cells enriched from blood (not recorded which). The sequence was obtained from a woman aged 55-75 years who had recovered from COVID-19. The CDR3 nucleotides are TGTGCCAGCAGTGTCCCGGGACAAATGAACACTGAAGCTTTCTTT. As protein: CASSVPGQMNTEAFF. Drawing the rest from reference TRBV25-1 and TRBJ1-1, the complete variable domain is EADIYQTPRYLVIGTGKKITLECSQTMGHDKMYWYQQDPGMELHLIHYSYGVNSTEKGDLSSESTVSRIRTEHFPLTLESARPSHTSQYLCASSVPGQMNTEAFFGQGTRLTVV.